This TCR beta chain was recorded in a study of regulatory T cells in long-lasting Graves disease. With 6 bases removed from V and 7 bases from J, the gap between germline ends came to 16 bases. Germline CDR1 reads DFQATT; CDR2 reads SNEGSKA (reference sequence). This CDR3 region has 13 residues. Specified time point: newly diagnosed GD, antithyroid drugs for less than 3 months. RNA extracted from PBMCs served as the sequencing template. For TCR beta, libraries came from iRepertoire HTBI primers and Arm-PCR of CDR3 regions. TCRdb recomputed calls from the multiplex PCR reads with MiXCR, one row per CDR3 protein. The table lists about 530,000 distinct CDR3 sequences, 15% to 20% of them singletons. The sample was also linked to a second study, of T cells in Graves' hyperthyroidism and ophthalmopathy. This second report adds: A 13 V-J model separated ophthalmopathy from stable hyperthyroidism. The model made its ophthalmopathy prediction, and onset followed a median roughly 6.5 months later.

This chain connects TRBV20-1 to TRBJ2-1; tentative D call: TRBD2 (7 bases). The sequencing here drew on peripheral blood mononuclear cells (PBMCs), taken at new diagnosis, from a patient treated with antithyroid drugs. The source of this sequence is a woman in her forties or fifties with Graves disease. Here the CDR3 reads CSATMGGPNEQFF. CDR3 nucleotide sequence: TGCAGTGCCACAATGGGGGGGCCGAATGAGCAGTTCTTC.